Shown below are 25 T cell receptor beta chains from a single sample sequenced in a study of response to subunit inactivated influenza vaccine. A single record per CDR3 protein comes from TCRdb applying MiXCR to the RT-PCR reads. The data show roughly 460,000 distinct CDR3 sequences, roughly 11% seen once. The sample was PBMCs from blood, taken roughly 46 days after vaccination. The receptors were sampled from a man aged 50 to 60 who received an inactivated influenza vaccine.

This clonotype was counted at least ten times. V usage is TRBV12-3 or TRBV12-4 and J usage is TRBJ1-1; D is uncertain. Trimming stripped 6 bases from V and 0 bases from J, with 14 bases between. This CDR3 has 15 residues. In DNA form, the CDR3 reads TGTGCCAGCAGCTGGAGTTGGGCCTTGAACACTGAAGCTTTCTTT. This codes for CASSWSWALNTEAFF.

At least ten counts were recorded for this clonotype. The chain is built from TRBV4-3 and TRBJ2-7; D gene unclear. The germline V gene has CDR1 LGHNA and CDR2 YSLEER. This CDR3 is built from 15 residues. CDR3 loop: CTRHPPTPSSYEQYF. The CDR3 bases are TGCACCCGACACCCTCCTACGCCCTCCTCCTACGAGCAGTACTTC.

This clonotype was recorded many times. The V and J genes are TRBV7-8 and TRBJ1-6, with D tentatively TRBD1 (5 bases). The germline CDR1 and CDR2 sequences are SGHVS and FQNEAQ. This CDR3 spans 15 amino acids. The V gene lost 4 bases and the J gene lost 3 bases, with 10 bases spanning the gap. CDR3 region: CASSSTVLYNSPLHF. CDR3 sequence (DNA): TGTGCCAGCAGCTCGACAGTCCTCTATAATTCACCCCTCCACTTT.

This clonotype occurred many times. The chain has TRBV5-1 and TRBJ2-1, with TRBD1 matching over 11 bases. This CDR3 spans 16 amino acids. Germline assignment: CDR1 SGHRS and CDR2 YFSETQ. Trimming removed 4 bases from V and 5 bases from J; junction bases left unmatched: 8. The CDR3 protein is CASSLRTGGIDNEQFF. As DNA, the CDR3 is TGCGCCAGCAGCCTCCGGACAGGGGGCATTGACAATGAGCAGTTCTTC.

CDR3 residues: CAISQETGANVLTF. The CDR3 DNA follows: TGTGCCATCAGCCAGGAAACTGGGGCCAACGTCCTGACTTTC. The chain combines TRBV10-3 with TRBJ2-6; D not resolved. V lost 6 bases, J lost 2 bases, and 8 bases lay in between. Germline V gene lookup returns CDR1 ENHRY and CDR2 SYGVKD. CDR3 length: 14 amino acids.

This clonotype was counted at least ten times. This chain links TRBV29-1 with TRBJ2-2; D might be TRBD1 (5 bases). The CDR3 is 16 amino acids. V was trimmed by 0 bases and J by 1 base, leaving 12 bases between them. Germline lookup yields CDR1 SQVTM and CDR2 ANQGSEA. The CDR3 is CSVEDRETGNTGELFF. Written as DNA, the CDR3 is TGCAGCGTTGAAGATCGAGAAACAGGGAACACCGGGGAGCTGTTTTTT.

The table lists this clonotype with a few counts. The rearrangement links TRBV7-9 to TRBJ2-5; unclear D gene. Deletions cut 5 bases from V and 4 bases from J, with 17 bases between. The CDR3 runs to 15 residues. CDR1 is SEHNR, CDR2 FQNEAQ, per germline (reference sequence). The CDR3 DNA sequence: TGTGCCAGCAGCCAATTGAGAAGCCGCGGAGAGACCCAGTACTTC. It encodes CASSQLRSRGETQYF.

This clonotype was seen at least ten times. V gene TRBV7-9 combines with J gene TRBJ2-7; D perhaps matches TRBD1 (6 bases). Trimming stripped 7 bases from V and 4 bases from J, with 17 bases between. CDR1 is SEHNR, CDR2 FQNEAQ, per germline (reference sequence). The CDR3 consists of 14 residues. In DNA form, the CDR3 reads TGTGCCAGCAACACACCGACAGGTGATTACGAGCAGTACTTC. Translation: CASNTPTGDYEQYF.

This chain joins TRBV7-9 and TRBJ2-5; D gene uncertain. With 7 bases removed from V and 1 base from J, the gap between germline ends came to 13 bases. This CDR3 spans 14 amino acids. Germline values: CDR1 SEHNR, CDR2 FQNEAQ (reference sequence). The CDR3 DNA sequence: TGTGCCAGCACCAAACGCGCCACCCAAGAGACCCAGTACTTC. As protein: CASTKRATQETQYF.

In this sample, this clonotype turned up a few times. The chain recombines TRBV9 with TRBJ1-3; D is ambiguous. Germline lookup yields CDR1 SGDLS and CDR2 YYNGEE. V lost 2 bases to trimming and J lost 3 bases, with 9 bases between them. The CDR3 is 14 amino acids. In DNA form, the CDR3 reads TGTGCCAGCAGCGTCGGGGTAGATGGAAACACCATATATTTT. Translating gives CASSVGVDGNTIYF. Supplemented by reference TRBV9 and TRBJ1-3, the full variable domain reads DSGVTQTPKHLITATGQRVTLRCSPRSGDLSVYWYQQSLDQGLQFLIQYYNGEERAKGNILERFSAQQFPDLHSELNLSSLELGDSALYFCASSVGVDGNTIYFGEGSWLTVV.

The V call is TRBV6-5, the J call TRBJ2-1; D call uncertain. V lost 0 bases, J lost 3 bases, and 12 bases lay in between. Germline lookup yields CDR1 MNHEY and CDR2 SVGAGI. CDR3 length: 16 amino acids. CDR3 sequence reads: CASSYSIYVSYNEQFF. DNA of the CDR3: TGTGCCAGCAGTTACTCGATTTACGTCAGCTACAATGAGCAGTTCTTC.

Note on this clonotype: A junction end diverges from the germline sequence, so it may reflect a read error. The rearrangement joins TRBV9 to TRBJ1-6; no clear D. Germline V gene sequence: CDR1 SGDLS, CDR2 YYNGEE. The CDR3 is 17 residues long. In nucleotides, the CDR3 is TGTGCCAGCAGCGTAGGCGGTGGGCAGGCTTTTAATTCACCCATCCACTTT. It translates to CASSVGGGQAFNSPIHF.

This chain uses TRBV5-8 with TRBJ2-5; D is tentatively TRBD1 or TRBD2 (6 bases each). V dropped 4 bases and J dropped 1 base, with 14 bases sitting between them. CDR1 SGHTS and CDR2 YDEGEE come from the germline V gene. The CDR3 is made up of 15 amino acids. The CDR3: CASSPRGGLQETQYF. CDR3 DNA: TGTGCCAGCAGCCCGCGTGGGGGGCTCCAAGAGACCCAGTACTTC.

CDR3 protein: CSARDITNEKLFF. The CDR3 DNA reads TGCAGTGCTAGGGACATAACTAATGAAAAACTGTTTTTT. This chain connects TRBV20-1 to TRBJ1-4, with D perhaps TRBD1 (5 bases). Trimming stripped 3 bases from V and 1 base from J, with 6 bases between. The length of the CDR3 is 13 residues. Germline-derived CDR1 and CDR2 are DFQATT and SNEGSKA (reference sequence).

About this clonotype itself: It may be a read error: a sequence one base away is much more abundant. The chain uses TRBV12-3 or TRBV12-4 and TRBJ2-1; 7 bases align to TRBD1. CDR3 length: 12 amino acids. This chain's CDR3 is CASSLGQPEQLF. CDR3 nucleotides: TGTGCCAGCAGTTTGGGACAGCCCGAGCAGCTCTTC.

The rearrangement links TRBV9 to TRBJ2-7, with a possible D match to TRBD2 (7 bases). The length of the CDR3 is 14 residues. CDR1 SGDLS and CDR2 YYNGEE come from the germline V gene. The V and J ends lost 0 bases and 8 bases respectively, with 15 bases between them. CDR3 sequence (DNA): TGTGCCAGCAGCGTAGCGGTGGGCGGGGGCAAGCAGTACTTC. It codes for CASSVAVGGGKQYF.

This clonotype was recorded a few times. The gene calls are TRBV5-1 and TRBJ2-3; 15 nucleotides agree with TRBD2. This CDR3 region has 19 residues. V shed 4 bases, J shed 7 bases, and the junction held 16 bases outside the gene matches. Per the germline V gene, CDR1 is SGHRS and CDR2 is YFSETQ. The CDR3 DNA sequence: TGCGCCAGCAGCATGCGAGGGACTAGCGGGGGGCCTATGCCTAATACGCAGTATTTT. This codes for CASSMRGTSGGPMPNTQYF.

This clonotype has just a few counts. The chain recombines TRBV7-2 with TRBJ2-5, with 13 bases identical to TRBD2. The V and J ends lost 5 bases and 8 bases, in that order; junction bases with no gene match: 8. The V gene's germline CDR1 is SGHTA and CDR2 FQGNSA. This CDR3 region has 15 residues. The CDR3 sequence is CASSTGTSGAVTQYF. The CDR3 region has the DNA TGTGCCAGCAGCACGGGGACTAGCGGGGCAGTTACCCAGTACTTC.

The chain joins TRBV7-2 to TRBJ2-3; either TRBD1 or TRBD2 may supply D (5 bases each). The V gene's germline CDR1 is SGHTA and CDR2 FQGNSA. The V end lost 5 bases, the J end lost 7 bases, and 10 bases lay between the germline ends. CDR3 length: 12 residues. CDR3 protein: CASSRDGYTQYF. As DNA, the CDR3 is TGTGCCAGCAGCCGGGACGGCTATACGCAGTATTTT.

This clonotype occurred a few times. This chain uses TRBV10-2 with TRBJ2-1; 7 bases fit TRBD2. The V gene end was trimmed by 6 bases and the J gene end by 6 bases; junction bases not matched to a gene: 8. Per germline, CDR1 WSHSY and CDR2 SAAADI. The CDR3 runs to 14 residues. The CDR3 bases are TGCGCCAGCAGCCCAGGACTAGACGGCAATGAGCAGTTCTTC. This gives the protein CASSPGLDGNEQFF.

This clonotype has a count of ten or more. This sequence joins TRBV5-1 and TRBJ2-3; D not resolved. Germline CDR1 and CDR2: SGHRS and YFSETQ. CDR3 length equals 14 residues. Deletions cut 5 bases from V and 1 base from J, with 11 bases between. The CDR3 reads CASRWSGGTDTQYF. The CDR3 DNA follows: TGCGCCAGCAGATGGAGTGGCGGCACAGATACGCAGTATTTT.

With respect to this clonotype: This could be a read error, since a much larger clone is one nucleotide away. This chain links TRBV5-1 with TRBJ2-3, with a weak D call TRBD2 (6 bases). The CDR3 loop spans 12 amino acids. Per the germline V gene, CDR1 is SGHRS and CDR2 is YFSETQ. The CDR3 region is CASREGTDTQDF. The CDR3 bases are TGCGCCAGCAGGGAGGGCACAGATACGCAGGATTTT.

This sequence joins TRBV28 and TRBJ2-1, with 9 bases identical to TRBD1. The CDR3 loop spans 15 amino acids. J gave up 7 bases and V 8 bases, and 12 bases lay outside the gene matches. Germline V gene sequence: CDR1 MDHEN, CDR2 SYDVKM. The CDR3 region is CASGRGQGILNEQFF. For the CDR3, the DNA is TGTGCCAGCGGCAGGGGACAGGGCATCCTAAATGAGCAGTTCTTC.

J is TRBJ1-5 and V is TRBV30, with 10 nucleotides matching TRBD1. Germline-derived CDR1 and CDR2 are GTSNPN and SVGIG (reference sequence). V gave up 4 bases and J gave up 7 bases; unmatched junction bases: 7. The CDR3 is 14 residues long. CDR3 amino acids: CAWTGQGRAQPQHF. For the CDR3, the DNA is TGTGCCTGGACGGGACAGGGGAGGGCCCAGCCCCAGCATTTT. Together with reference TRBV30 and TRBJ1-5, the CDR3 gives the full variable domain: SQTIHQWPATLVQPVGSPLSLECTVEGTSNPNLYWYRQAAGRGLQLLFYSVGIGQISSEVPQNLSASRPQDRQFILSSKKLLLSDSGFYLCAWTGQGRAQPQHFGDGTRLSIL.

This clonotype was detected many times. DNA for the CDR3: TGCGCCAGCAGCTTGGTGGCAAGCACAGATACGCAGTATTTT. Translation: CASSLVASTDTQYF. The chain links TRBV5-1 to TRBJ2-3, with D uncertain. CDR1 is SGHRS, CDR2 YFSETQ, per germline. V was trimmed by 0 bases and J by 0 bases, leaving 5 bases between them. The length of the CDR3 is 14 residues.